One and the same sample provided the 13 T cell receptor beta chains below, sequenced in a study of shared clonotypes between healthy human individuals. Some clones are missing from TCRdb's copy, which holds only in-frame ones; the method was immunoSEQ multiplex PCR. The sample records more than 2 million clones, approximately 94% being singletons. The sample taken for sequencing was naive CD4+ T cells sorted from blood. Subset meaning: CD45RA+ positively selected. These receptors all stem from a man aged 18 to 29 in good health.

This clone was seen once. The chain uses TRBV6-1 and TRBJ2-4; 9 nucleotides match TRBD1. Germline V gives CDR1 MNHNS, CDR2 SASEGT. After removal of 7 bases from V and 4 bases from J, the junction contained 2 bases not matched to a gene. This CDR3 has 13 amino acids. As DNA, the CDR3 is TGTGCCAGCATACAGGGGGCGAAAAACATTCAGTACTTC. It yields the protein CASIQGAKNIQYF.

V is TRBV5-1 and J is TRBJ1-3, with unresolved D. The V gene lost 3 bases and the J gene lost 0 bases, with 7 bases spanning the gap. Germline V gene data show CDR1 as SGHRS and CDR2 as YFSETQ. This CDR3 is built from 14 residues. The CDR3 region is CASSSPSSGNTIYF. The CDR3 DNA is TGCGCCAGCAGCTCCCCCAGCTCTGGAAACACCATATATTTT.

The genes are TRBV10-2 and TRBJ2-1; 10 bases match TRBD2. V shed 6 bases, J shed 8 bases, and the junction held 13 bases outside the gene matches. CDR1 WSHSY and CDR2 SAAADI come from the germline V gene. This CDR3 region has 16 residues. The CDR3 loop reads CASRPGSGRAEYEQFF. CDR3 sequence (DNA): TGCGCCAGCAGGCCCGGGAGCGGGAGGGCCGAGTATGAGCAGTTCTTC.

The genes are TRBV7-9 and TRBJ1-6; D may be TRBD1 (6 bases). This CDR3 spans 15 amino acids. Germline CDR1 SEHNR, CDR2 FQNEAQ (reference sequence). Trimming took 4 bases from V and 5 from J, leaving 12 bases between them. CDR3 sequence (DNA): TGTGCCAGCAGCTCCAATTACAGGGATAATTCACCCCTCCACTTT. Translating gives CASSSNYRDNSPLHF.

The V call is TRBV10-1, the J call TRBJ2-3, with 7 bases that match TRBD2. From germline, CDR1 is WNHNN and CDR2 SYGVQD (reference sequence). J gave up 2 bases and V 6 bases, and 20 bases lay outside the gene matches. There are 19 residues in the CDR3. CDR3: CASSKDPGLTQPLTDTQYF. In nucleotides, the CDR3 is TGCGCCAGCAGCAAGGATCCGGGACTAACTCAACCTCTCACAGATACGCAGTATTTT.

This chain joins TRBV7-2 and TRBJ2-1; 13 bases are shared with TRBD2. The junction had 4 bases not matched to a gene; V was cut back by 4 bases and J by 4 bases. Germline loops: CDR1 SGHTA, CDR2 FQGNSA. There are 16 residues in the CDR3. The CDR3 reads CASSSLTSGRYNEQFF. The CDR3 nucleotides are TGTGCCAGCAGCTCATTGACTAGCGGGAGGTACAATGAGCAGTTCTTC. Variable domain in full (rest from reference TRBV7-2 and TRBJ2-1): GAGVSQSPSNKVTEKGKDVELRCDPISGHTALYWYRQSLGQGLEFLIYFQGNSAPDKSGLPSDRFSAERTGGSVSTLTIQRTQQEDSAVYLCASSSLTSGRYNEQFFGPGTRLTVL.

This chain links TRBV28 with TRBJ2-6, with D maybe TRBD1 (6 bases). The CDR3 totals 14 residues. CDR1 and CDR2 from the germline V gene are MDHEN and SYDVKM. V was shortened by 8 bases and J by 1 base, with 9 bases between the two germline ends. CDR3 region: CASLTGSGANVLTF. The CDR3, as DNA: TGTGCCAGCCTAACAGGGTCTGGGGCCAACGTCCTGACTTTC.

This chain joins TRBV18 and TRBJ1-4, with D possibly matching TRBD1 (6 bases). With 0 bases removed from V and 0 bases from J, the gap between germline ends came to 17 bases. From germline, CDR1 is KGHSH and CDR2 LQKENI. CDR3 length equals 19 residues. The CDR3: CASSPPAGTRGATNEKLFF. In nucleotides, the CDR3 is TGTGCCAGCTCACCACCGGCAGGGACAAGAGGGGCAACTAATGAAAAACTGTTTTTT. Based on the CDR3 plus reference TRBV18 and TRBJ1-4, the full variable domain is NAGVMQNPRHLVRRRGQEARLRCSPMKGHSHVYWYRQLPEEGLKFMVYLQKENIIDESGMPKERFSAEFPKEGPSILRIQQVVRGDSAAYFCASSPPAGTRGATNEKLFFGSGTQLSVL.

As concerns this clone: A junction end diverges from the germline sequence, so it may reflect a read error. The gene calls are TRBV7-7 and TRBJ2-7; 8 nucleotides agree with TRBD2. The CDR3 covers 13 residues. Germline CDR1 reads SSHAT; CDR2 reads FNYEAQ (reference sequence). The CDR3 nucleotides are TGTGCTAGCAGCTTAGATAGCGGGGTTGAGCAGTACTTC. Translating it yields CASSLDSGVEQYF.

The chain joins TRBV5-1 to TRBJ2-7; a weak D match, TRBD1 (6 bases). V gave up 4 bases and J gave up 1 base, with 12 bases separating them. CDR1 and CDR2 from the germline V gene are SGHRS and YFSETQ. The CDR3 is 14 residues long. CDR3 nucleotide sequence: TGCGCCAGCAGCCAAGCGACAGGATCCTACGAGCAGTACTTC. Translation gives CASSQATGSYEQYF.

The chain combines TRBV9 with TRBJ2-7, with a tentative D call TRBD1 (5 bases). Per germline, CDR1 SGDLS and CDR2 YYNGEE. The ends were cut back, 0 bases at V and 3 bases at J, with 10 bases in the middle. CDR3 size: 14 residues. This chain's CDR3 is CASSVEGFFYEQYF. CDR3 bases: TGTGCCAGCAGCGTAGAGGGGTTCTTCTACGAGCAGTACTTC.

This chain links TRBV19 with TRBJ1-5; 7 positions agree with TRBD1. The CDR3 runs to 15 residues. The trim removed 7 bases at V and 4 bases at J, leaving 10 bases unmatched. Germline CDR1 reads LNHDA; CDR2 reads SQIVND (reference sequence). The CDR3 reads CASTESYRGNQPQHF. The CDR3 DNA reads TGTGCCAGTACCGAGAGTTACAGGGGAAATCAGCCCCAGCATTTT.

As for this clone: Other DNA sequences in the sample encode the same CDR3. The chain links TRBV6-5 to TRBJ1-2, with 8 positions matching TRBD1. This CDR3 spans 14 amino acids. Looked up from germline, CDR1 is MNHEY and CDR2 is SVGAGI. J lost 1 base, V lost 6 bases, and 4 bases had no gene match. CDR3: CASRPTGGNYGYTF. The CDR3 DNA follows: TGTGCCAGCAGACCTACAGGGGGTAACTATGGCTACACCTTC.